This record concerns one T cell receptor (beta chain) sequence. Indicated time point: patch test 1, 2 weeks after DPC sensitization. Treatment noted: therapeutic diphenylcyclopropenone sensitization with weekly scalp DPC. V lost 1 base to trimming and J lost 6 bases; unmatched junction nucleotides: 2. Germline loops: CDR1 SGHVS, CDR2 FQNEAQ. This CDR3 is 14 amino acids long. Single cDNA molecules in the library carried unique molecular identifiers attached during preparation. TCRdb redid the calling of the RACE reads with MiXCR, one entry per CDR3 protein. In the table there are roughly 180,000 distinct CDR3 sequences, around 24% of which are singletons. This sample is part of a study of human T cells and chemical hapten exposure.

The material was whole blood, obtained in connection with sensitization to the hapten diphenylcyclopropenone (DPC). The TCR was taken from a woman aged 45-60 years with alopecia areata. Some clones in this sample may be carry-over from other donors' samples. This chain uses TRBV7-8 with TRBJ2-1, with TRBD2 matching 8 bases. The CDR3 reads CASSLVGRVNEQFF. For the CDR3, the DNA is TGTGCCAGCAGCTTAGTCGGGAGGGTCAATGAGCAGTTCTTC.